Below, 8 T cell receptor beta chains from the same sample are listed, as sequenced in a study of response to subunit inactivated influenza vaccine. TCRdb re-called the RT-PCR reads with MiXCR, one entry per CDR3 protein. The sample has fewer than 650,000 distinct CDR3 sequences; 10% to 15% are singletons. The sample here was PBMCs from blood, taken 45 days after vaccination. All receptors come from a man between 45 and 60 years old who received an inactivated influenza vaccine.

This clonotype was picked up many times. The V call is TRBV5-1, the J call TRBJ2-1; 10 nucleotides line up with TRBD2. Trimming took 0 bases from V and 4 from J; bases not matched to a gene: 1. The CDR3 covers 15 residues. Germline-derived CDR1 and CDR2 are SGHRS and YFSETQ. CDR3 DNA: TGCGCCAGCAGCTTGGAAGCGGGAGGGTACAATGAGCAGTTCTTC. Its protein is CASSLEAGGYNEQFF.

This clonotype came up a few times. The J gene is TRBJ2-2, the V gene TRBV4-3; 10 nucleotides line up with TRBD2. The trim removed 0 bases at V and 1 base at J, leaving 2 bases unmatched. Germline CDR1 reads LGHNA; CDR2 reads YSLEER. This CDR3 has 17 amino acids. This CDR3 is CASSQDASGGNTGELFF. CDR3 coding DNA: TGCGCCAGCAGCCAAGATGCTAGCGGGGGGAACACCGGGGAGCTGTTTTTT.

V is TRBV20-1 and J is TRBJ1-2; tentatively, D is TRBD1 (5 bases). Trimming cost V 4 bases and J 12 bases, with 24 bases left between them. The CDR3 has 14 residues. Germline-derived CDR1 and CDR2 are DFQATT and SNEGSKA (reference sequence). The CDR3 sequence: CSAKRFVEAREHTF. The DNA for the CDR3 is TGCAGTGCTAAGCGTTTCGTAGAAGCCAGGGAGCACACCTTC.

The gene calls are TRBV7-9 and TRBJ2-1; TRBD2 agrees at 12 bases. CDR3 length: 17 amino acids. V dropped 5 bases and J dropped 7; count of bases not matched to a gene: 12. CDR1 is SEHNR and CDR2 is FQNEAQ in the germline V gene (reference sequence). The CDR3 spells CASSLGQLAGGRNEQFF. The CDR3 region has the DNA TGTGCCAGCAGCCTCGGGCAACTAGCGGGAGGAAGGAATGAGCAGTTCTTC.

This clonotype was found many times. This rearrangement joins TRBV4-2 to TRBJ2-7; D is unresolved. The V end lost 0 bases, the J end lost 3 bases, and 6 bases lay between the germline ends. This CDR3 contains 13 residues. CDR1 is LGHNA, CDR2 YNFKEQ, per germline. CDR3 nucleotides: TGTGCCAGCAGCCAAGAACGAGGCTACGAGCAGTACTTC. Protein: CASSQERGYEQYF.

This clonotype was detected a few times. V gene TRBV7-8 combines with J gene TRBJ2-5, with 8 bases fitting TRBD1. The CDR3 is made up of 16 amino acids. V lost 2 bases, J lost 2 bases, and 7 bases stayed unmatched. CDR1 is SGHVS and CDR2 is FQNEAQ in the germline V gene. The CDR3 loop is CASSLTWTGNQETQYF. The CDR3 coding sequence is TGTGCCAGCAGCTTAACGTGGACAGGGAATCAAGAGACCCAGTACTTC.

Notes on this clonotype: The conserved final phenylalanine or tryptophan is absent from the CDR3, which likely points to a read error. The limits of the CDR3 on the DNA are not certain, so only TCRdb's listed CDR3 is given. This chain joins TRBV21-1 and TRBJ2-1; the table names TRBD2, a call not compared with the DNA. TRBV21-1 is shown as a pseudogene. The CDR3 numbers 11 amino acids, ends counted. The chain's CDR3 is CASSTKGLAFA.

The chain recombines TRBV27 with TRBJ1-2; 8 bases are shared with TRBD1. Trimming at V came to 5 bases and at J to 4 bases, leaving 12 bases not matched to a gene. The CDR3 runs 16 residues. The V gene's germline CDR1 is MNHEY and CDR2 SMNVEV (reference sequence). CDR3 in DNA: TGTGCCAGCAGTCCGACCGCGGGACAGGCCTTCTATGGCTACACCTTC. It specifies CASSPTAGQAFYGYTF.